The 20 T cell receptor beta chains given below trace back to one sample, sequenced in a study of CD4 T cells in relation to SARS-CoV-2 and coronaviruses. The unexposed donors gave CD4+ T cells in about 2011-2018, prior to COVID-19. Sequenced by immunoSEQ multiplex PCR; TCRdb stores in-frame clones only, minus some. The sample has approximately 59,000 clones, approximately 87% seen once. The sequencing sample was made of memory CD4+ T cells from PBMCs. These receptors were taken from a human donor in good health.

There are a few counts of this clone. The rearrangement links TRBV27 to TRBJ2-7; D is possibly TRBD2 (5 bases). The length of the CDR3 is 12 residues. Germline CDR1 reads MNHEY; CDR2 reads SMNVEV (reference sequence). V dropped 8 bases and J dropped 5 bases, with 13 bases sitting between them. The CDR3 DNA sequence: TGTGCCAGCCATGGACTTAGCCACGAGCAGTACTTC. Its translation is CASHGLSHEQYF.

CDR3 sequence reads: CASSIMGSAEQFF. The DNA of the CDR3 is TGTGCCAGTAGTATTATGGGGTCTGCTGAGCAGTTCTTC. V is TRBV19 and J is TRBJ2-1; D is unresolved. V was clipped by 3 bases and J by 9 bases, with 12 bases between them. CDR1 and CDR2 (germline): LNHDA, SQIVND (reference sequence). This CDR3 comprises 13 residues.

The CDR3 sequence is CASSAVPNYGYTF. CDR3 sequence (DNA): TGCGCCAGCAGCGCGGTCCCCAACTATGGCTACACCTTC. The chain uses TRBV5-1 and TRBJ1-2; no reliable D call. V was clipped by 4 bases and J by 2 bases, with 9 bases between them. This CDR3 has 13 amino acids. CDR1 and CDR2 from the germline V gene are SGHRS and YFSETQ. The full variable domain, rest sourced from reference TRBV5-1 and TRBJ1-2, is KAGVTQTPRYLIKTRGQQVTLSCSPISGHRSVSWYQQTPGQGLQFLFEYFSETQRNKGNFPGRFSGRQFSNSRSEMNVSTLELGDSALYLCASSAVPNYGYTFGSGTRLTVV.

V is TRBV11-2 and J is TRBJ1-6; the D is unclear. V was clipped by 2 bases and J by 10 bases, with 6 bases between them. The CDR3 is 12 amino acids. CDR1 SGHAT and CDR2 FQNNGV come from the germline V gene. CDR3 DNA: TGTGCCAGCAGCTTACCGAAGTCACCCCTCCACTTT. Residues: CASSLPKSPLHF.

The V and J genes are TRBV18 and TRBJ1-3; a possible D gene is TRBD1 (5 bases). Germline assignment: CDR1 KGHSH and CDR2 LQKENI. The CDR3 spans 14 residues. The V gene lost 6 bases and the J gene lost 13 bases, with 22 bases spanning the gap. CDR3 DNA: TGTGCCAGCTCCCCGCCAAGACAGCCACCGATAATATATTTT. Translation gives CASSPPRQPPIIYF. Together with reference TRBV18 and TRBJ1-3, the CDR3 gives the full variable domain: NAGVMQNPRHLVRRRGQEARLRCSPMKGHSHVYWYRQLPEEGLKFMVYLQKENIIDESGMPKERFSAEFPKEGPSILRIQQVVRGDSAAYFCASSPPRQPPIIYFGEGSWLTVV.

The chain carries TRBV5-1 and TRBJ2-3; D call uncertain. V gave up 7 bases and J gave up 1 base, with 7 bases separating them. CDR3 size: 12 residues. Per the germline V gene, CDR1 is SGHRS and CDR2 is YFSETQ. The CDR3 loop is CASGWGTDTQYF. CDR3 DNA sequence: TGCGCCAGCGGTTGGGGCACAGATACGCAGTATTTT.

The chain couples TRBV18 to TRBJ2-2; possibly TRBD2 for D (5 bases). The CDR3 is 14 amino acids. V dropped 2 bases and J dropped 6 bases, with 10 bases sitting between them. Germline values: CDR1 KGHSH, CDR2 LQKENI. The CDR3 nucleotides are TGTGCCAGCTCACCAAGTAACGGGGCCGGGGAGCTGTTTTTT. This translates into CASSPSNGAGELFF.

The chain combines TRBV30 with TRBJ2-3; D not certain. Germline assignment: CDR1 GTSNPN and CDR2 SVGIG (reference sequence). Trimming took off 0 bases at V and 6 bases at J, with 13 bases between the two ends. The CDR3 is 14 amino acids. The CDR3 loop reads CAWSVDGRTDTQYF. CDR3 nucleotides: TGTGCCTGGAGTGTCGACGGACGGACGGATACGCAGTATTTT. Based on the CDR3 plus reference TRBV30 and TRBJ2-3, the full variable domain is SQTIHQWPATLVQPVGSPLSLECTVEGTSNPNLYWYRQAAGRGLQLLFYSVGIGQISSEVPQNLSASRPQDRQFILSSKKLLLSDSGFYLCAWSVDGRTDTQYFGPGTRLTVL.

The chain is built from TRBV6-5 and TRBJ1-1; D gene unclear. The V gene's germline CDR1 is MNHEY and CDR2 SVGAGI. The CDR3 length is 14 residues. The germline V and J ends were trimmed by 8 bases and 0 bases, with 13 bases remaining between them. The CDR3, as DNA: TGTGCCAGCTTATCAGCAGTCATGAACACTGAAGCTTTCTTT. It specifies CASLSAVMNTEAFF.

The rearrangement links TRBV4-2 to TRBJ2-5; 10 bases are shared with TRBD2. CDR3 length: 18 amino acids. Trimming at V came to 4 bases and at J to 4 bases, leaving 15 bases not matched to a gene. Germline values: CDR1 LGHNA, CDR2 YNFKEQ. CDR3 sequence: CASSLAPALAGVRETQYF. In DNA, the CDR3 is TGTGCCAGCAGCCTGGCTCCCGCCCTAGCGGGGGTGAGAGAGACCCAGTACTTC.

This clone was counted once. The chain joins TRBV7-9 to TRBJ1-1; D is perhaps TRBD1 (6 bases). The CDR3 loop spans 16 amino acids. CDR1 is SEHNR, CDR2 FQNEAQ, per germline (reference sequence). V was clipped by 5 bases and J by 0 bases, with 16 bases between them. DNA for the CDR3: TGTGCCAGCAGCCCGAGGACAGTTAAGCTGAACACTGAAGCTTTCTTT. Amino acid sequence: CASSPRTVKLNTEAFF.

The CDR3 coding sequence is TGTGCCAGCTCACCAGACAGGGAGGGAACTGAAGCTTTCTTT. This translates into CASSPDREGTEAFF. The gene calls are TRBV18 and TRBJ1-1, with 7 bases identical to TRBD1. Germline CDR1 is KGHSH and CDR2 is LQKENI. Losses at the gene ends were 2 bases for V and 5 bases for J; bases not matched to a gene: 5. The CDR3 covers 14 residues.

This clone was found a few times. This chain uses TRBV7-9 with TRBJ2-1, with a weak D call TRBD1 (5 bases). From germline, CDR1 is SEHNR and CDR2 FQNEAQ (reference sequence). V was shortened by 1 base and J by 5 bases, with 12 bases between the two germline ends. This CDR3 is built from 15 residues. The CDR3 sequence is CASSLVPDRHNEQFF. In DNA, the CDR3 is TGTGCCAGCAGCTTAGTCCCCGACAGACACAATGAGCAGTTCTTC.

The CDR3: CASGVSGYGYTF. CDR3 bases: TGTGCTAGTGGTGTTTCCGGTTATGGCTACACCTTC. The genes are TRBV12-5 and TRBJ1-2, with unresolved D. There are 12 residues in the CDR3. The V gene's germline CDR1 is LGHNT and CDR2 FRNRAP. V lost 5 bases to trimming and J lost 5 bases, with 9 bases between them.

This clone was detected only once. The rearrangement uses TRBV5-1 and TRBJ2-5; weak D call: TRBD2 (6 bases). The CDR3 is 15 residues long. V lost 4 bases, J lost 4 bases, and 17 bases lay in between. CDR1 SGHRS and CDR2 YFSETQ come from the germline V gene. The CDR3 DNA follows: TGCGCCAGCAGCATCCTTACGGGAGTATCAGAGACCCAGTACTTC. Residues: CASSILTGVSETQYF. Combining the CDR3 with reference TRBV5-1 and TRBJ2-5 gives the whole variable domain KAGVTQTPRYLIKTRGQQVTLSCSPISGHRSVSWYQQTPGQGLQFLFEYFSETQRNKGNFPGRFSGRQFSNSRSEMNVSTLELGDSALYLCASSILTGVSETQYFGPGTRLLVL.

CDR3 sequence (DNA): TGTGCCATCAGTGAGGGACAGGGGGCAGGGAACACCGGGGAGCTGTTTTTT. This translates into CAISEGQGAGNTGELFF. This chain links TRBV10-3 with TRBJ2-2; 11 bases are shared with TRBD1. Germline CDR1 is ENHRY and CDR2 is SYGVKD. The CDR3 length is 17 residues. J was trimmed by 1 base and V by 2 bases; bases with no gene match: 3.

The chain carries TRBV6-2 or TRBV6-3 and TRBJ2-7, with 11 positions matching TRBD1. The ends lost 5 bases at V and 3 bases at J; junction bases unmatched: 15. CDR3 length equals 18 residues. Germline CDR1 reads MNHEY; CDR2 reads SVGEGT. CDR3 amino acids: CASSTRDRGLPLFYEQYF. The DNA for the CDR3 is TGTGCCAGCAGTACTAGGGACAGGGGGTTGCCTCTATTCTACGAGCAGTACTTC.

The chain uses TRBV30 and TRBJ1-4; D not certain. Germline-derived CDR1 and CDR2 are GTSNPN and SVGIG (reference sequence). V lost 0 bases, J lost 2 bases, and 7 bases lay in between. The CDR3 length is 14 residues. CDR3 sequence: CAWSVRITNEKLFF. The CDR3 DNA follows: TGTGCCTGGAGTGTGAGGATCACTAATGAAAAACTGTTTTTT.

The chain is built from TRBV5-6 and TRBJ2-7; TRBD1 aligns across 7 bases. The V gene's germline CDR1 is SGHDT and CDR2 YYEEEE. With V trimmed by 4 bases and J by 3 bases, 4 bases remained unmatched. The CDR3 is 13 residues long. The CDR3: CASSNRDSYEQYF. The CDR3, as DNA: TGTGCCAGCAGCAACCGGGACAGCTACGAGCAGTACTTC.

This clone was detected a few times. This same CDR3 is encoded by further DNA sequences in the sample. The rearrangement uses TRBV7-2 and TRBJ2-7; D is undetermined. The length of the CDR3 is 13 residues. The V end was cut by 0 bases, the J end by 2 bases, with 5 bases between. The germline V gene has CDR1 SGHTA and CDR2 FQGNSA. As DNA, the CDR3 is TGTGCCAGCAGCTTAGCATGGGCCTACGAGCAGTACTTC. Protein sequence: CASSLAWAYEQYF.